Following are 30 T cell receptor beta chains from one sample sequenced in a study of technical replicates of blood from a few donors. Generated by immunoSEQ multiplex PCR, the TCRdb table keeps only in-frame clones and is missing some. The repertoire holds under 95,000 clones, with about nine tenths as singletons. Sequencing was done on a sample of T cells isolated from PBMCs. Receptor source: a human donor in good health. Some clones in this sample may be carry-over from other donors' samples.

V gene TRBV4-1 combines with J gene TRBJ1-1, with D unresolved. The length of the CDR3 is 17 residues. V was pared by 4 bases and J by 0 bases, with 18 bases between. Per germline, CDR1 MGHRA and CDR2 YSYEKL. This CDR3 is CASSPPSAGIMNTEAFF. The CDR3 DNA follows: TGCGCCAGCAGCCCGCCTTCGGCCGGGATCATGAACACTGAAGCTTTCTTT.

The genes are TRBV5-5 and TRBJ1-2, with a possible D match to TRBD1 (6 bases). The V end was cut by 0 bases, the J end by 8 bases, with 14 bases between. The CDR3 contains 14 residues. Germline CDR1 reads SGHKS; CDR2 reads YYEKEE (reference sequence). The CDR3, as DNA: TGTGCCAGCAGCTTGGAGACAGGCCTTATGGGCTACACCTTC. Translating gives CASSLETGLMGYTF.

A few counts support this clone. The chain links TRBV11-2 to TRBJ1-1, with 8 bases fitting TRBD1. The CDR3 contains 14 residues. V gave up 5 bases and J gave up 4 bases; unmatched junction bases: 6. Germline CDR1 and CDR2: SGHAT and FQNNGV. The DNA for the CDR3 is TGTGCCAGCAGCCCCTTCACAGGGGGCACTGAAGCTTTCTTT. Its protein product is CASSPFTGGTEAFF.

This clone was seen just once. The chain employs TRBV11-2 and TRBJ2-7; 10 nucleotides align to TRBD2. The trim removed 5 bases at V and 6 bases at J, leaving 10 bases unmatched. The germline CDR1 and CDR2 sequences are SGHAT and FQNNGV. The CDR3 runs to 15 residues. The DNA of the CDR3 is TGTGCCAGCAGCGAAATAGCGGGAGGCGCGGTCGAGCAGTACTTC. Amino acid sequence: CASSEIAGGAVEQYF.

The chain recombines TRBV18 with TRBJ2-5; TRBD2 matches at 10 bases. The CDR3 has 14 residues. Germline V gene lookup returns CDR1 KGHSH and CDR2 LQKENI. V gave up 3 bases and J gave up 5 bases; unmatched junction bases: 3. The CDR3 DNA reads as TGTGCCAGCTCACCTACAGCGGGAGGGGAGACCCAGTACTTC. It is translated as CASSPTAGGETQYF.

The chain uses TRBV5-3 and TRBJ2-5, with a tentative D call TRBD2 (6 bases). TRBV5-3 is flagged as an ORF with uncertain function. Trimming cost V 4 bases and J 3 bases, with 22 bases left between them. This CDR3 comprises 17 residues. The CDR3 is CARSPTGGAERKETQYF. Here the CDR3 DNA reads TGTGCCAGAAGCCCTACCGGAGGGGCTGAACGGAAAGAGACCCAGTACTTC.

The chain carries TRBV5-1 and TRBJ2-7, with 8 positions matching TRBD1. Germline-derived CDR1 and CDR2 are SGHRS and YFSETQ. The CDR3 is 15 amino acids. The J segment lost 3 bases and the V segment lost 5 bases, leaving 10 bases of the junction unmatched. The CDR3 coding sequence is TGCGCCAGCAGTCACGGGGGACAGGACTTCTACGAGCAGTACTTC. Protein sequence: CASSHGGQDFYEQYF.

This clone was observed a single time. This chain uses TRBV9 with TRBJ2-2; tentative D call: TRBD1 (5 bases). The CDR3 spans 14 residues. CDR1 is SGDLS, CDR2 YYNGEE, per germline. The V end lost 7 bases, the J end lost 1 base, and 11 bases lay between the germline ends. For the CDR3, the DNA is TGTGCCAGCGAGAACAGGTTGAACACCGGGGAGCTGTTTTTT. This gives the protein CASENRLNTGELFF. The full variable domain, in which reference TRBV9 and TRBJ2-2 provide the parts outside the CDR3, is DSGVTQTPKHLITATGQRVTLRCSPRSGDLSVYWYQQSLDQGLQFLIQYYNGEERAKGNILERFSAQQFPDLHSELNLSSLELGDSALYFCASENRLNTGELFFGEGSRLTVL.

This clone has more than one count but fewer than ten. This chain uses TRBV10-1 with TRBJ1-1, with D unresolved. The CDR3 runs 12 residues. Per germline, CDR1 WNHNN and CDR2 SYGVQD (reference sequence). Trimming shortened V by 5 bases and J by 4 bases, and 8 bases separated the two germline ends. CDR3 residues: CASSSGATEAFF. CDR3 nucleotides: TGCGCCAGCAGTTCAGGTGCCACTGAAGCTTTCTTT.

This clone appeared a single time. This chain links TRBV27 with TRBJ1-2; D perhaps matches TRBD1 (5 bases). This CDR3 comprises 14 residues. The germline V gene encodes CDR1 MNHEY and CDR2 SMNVEV (reference sequence). V was pared by 8 bases and J by 8 bases, with 21 bases between. CDR3 in DNA: TGTGCCAGCTTTTCTCACTGGGCGGGACGAGGCTACACCTTC. Residues: CASFSHWAGRGYTF.

J is TRBJ2-7 and V is TRBV9; 12 bases agree with TRBD1. The CDR3 covers 13 residues. V trimming: 3 bases; J trimming: 7 bases; junction bases outside the gene matches: 2. CDR1 is SGDLS, CDR2 YYNGEE, per germline. CDR3 loop: CASSGDRGQEQYF. The DNA of the CDR3 is TGTGCCAGCAGCGGGGACAGGGGGCAAGAGCAGTACTTC.

The chain couples TRBV5-1 to TRBJ2-5, with 9 bases matching TRBD2. The CDR3 is made up of 14 amino acids. Trimming at V came to 4 bases and at J to 5 bases, leaving 6 bases not matched to a gene. Germline loops: CDR1 SGHRS, CDR2 YFSETQ. CDR3 sequence: CASSRAGGYETQYF. DNA for the CDR3: TGCGCCAGCAGCCGCGCGGGAGGGTATGAGACCCAGTACTTC.

The chain has TRBV7-3 and TRBJ2-7, with D perhaps matching TRBD2 (7 bases). V lost 5 bases and J lost 7, with 18 bases in between. Germline assignment: CDR1 SGHTA and CDR2 FQGTGA. There are 14 residues in the CDR3. CDR3 amino acids: CASSQGGGVGEQYF. The CDR3, as DNA: TGTGCCAGCAGCCAAGGGGGGGGAGTAGGGGAGCAGTACTTC. The whole variable domain, remainder taken from reference TRBV7-3 and TRBJ2-7, is GAGVSQTPSNKVTEKGKYVELRCDPISGHTALYWYRQSLGQGPEFLIYFQGTGAADDSGLPNDRFFAVRPEGSVSTLKIQRTERGDSAVYLCASSQGGGVGEQYFGPGTRLTVT.

Of note for this clone: The junction shows a germline mismatch at one end, possibly a read error. The rearrangement links TRBV6-5 to TRBJ1-6, with a tentative D call TRBD1 (5 bases). This CDR3 has 14 amino acids. Germline V lookup: CDR1 MNHEY, CDR2 SVGAGI. The CDR3 here is CASIYKGNLAGLYF. DNA for the CDR3: TGTGCCAGCATCTACAAAGGGAATCTGGCAGGGCTCTACTTT.

The V gene is TRBV19, the J gene TRBJ1-1, with TRBD1 as a possible D gene (6 bases). The CDR3 is 14 amino acids. Germline loops: CDR1 LNHDA, CDR2 SQIVND (reference sequence). V lost 3 bases and J 3 bases, leaving 11 bases between the germline ends. The CDR3 coding sequence is TGTGCCAGTAGTATGGGGCAGGGGTACACTGAAGCTTTCTTT. It specifies CASSMGQGYTEAFF.

The chain combines TRBV4-1 with TRBJ2-1; TRBD2 matches at 7 bases. V was pared by 4 bases and J by 5 bases, with 11 bases of the junction left unmatched. This CDR3 has 16 residues. Germline loops: CDR1 MGHRA, CDR2 YSYEKL. The CDR3 DNA sequence: TGCGCCAGCAGCCCCGGCCGGGCTAGCGGACACAATGAGCAGTTCTTC. The encoded protein is CASSPGRASGHNEQFF.

The chain has TRBV29-1 and TRBJ1-2; 9 nucleotides line up with TRBD1. This CDR3 has 15 amino acids. The germline V gene has CDR1 SQVTM and CDR2 ANQGSEA. Trimming at V came to 3 bases and at J to 8 bases, leaving 13 bases not matched to a gene. The CDR3 reads CSVDSPGQGSTGYTF. The CDR3 DNA reads as TGCAGCGTTGACTCCCCGGGACAGGGCAGTACCGGCTACACCTTC.

This clone has only one observation. The chain has TRBV25-1 and TRBJ2-5, with TRBD1 as a possible D gene (5 bases). CDR1 and CDR2 from the germline V gene are MGHDK and SYGVNS. The CDR3 covers 14 residues. Trimming stripped 7 bases from V and 2 bases from J, with 14 bases between. The CDR3 region is CASTEGQIQETQYF. The CDR3 DNA is TGTGCCAGCACCGAAGGACAAATTCAAGAGACCCAGTACTTC.

J is TRBJ2-3 and V is TRBV10-2; tentatively, D is TRBD1 (5 bases). Germline V CDR1 and CDR2: WSHSY, SAAADI. The CDR3 extends over 16 amino acids. Trimming cost V 2 bases and J 1 base, with 13 bases left between them. The CDR3 is CASSEPQGAGTDTQYF. As DNA, the CDR3 is TGCGCCAGCAGTGAGCCCCAAGGGGCAGGCACAGATACGCAGTATTTT.

This sequence joins TRBV29-1 and TRBJ1-3; D ambiguous. The length of the CDR3 is 13 residues. Trimming took off 4 bases at V and 0 bases at J, with 7 bases between the two ends. From germline, CDR1 is SQVTM and CDR2 ANQGSEA. This chain's CDR3 is CSVVADSGNTIYF. CDR3 nucleotide sequence: TGCAGCGTTGTTGCGGACTCTGGAAACACCATATATTTT.

The chain carries TRBV7-3 and TRBJ2-1; 10 bases match TRBD2. The CDR3 spans 16 residues. J was trimmed by 2 bases and V by 1 base; bases with no gene match: 2. Germline-derived CDR1 and CDR2 are SGHTA and FQGTGA. DNA of the CDR3: TGTGCCAGCAGCTTAAGGCTAGCGGGAGCCTACAATGAGCAGTTCTTC. Protein product: CASSLRLAGAYNEQFF. Filled out from reference TRBV7-3 and TRBJ2-1, the complete variable domain reads GAGVSQTPSNKVTEKGKYVELRCDPISGHTALYWYRQSLGQGPEFLIYFQGTGAADDSGLPNDRFFAVRPEGSVSTLKIQRTERGDSAVYLCASSLRLAGAYNEQFFGPGTRLTVL.

V usage is TRBV5-6 and J usage is TRBJ1-5; TRBD1 matches 7 bases. The J segment lost 7 bases and the V segment lost 0 bases, leaving 4 bases of the junction unmatched. Germline V gives CDR1 SGHDT, CDR2 YYEEEE. The CDR3 consists of 14 residues. CDR3 region: CASSLGQGRQPQHF. In DNA form, the CDR3 reads TGTGCCAGCAGCTTGGGACAGGGACGGCAGCCCCAGCATTTT.

The DNA of the CDR3 is TGTGCCAGCTCACCGGACAGGGGCAGGACAAGGGGCTACACCTTC. It translates to CASSPDRGRTRGYTF. The rearrangement uses TRBV18 and TRBJ1-2; 9 nucleotides match TRBD1. The germline gives CDR1 KGHSH, CDR2 LQKENI. J was trimmed by 8 bases and V by 3 bases; bases with no gene match: 10. The CDR3 has 15 residues.

J is TRBJ2-5 and V is TRBV6-5; weak D call: TRBD2 (5 bases). The germline CDR1 and CDR2 sequences are MNHEY and SVGAGI. Trimming stripped 2 bases from V and 5 bases from J, with 15 bases between. CDR3 length: 15 amino acids. CDR3 DNA: TGTGCCAGCAGTTACATGAATACCCCGGGGGAGACCCAGTACTTC. Encoded protein: CASSYMNTPGETQYF.

The J gene is TRBJ2-1, the V gene TRBV4-1; D is uncertain. With 4 bases removed from V and 10 bases from J, the gap between germline ends came to 17 bases. The CDR3 has 14 amino acids. Germline-derived CDR1 and CDR2 are MGHRA and YSYEKL. The CDR3 DNA is TGCGCCAGCAGCCCCCTTGCGAGAATCTTGGAGCAGTTCTTC. Translating it yields CASSPLARILEQFF.

This clone was seen only once. The CDR3 here is CASSSTGTGANVLTF. The CDR3 coding sequence is TGTGCCAGCAGCTCAACAGGGACTGGGGCCAACGTCCTGACTTTC. The rearrangement links TRBV7-9 to TRBJ2-6; D perhaps matches TRBD1 (6 bases). V lost 4 bases to trimming and J lost 2 bases, with 9 bases between them. The CDR3 contains 15 residues. Looked up from germline, CDR1 is SEHNR and CDR2 is FQNEAQ (reference sequence). The full variable domain, completed using reference TRBV7-9 and TRBJ2-6, is DTGVSQNPRHKITKRGQNVTFRCDPISEHNRLYWYRQTLGQGPEFLTYFQNEAQLEKSRLLSDRFSAERPKGSFSTLEIQRTEQGDSAMYLCASSSTGTGANVLTFGAGSRLTVL.

The gene calls are TRBV28 and TRBJ2-3, with 7 nucleotides matching TRBD2. CDR3 length: 13 amino acids. In germline, CDR1 is MDHEN, CDR2 SYDVKM. V was pared by 4 bases and J by 6 bases, with 4 bases of the junction left unmatched. CDR3 protein: CASSYDGRDTQYF. CDR3 nucleotides: TGTGCCAGCAGTTACGACGGGAGGGATACGCAGTATTTT.

J is TRBJ1-5 and V is TRBV6-5, with D tentatively TRBD1 (6 bases). Germline V gene sequence: CDR1 MNHEY, CDR2 SVGAGI. The ends were cut back, 5 bases at V and 8 bases at J, with 13 bases in the middle. The CDR3 spans 13 residues. CDR3 in DNA: TGTGCCAGCAGTCTAGTCAGGGGAAAGCCCCAGCATTTT. The encoded protein is CASSLVRGKPQHF.

V and J are TRBV7-3 and TRBJ1-1, with D tentatively TRBD1 (6 bases). V was cut by 5 bases and J by 1 base, with 11 bases left in between. Germline V gene lookup returns CDR1 SGHTA and CDR2 FQGTGA. There are 14 residues in the CDR3. The CDR3 DNA sequence: TGTGCCAGCAGCAAACAGGGTTCGAACACTGAAGCTTTCTTT. As protein: CASSKQGSNTEAFF.

The J gene is TRBJ2-7, the V gene TRBV5-1; weak D call: TRBD1 (6 bases). The length of the CDR3 is 13 residues. The germline V gene encodes CDR1 SGHRS and CDR2 YFSETQ. Trimming removed 4 bases from V and 2 bases from J, with 10 bases in between. CDR3 amino acids: CASSTGQTYEQYF. The CDR3 region has the DNA TGCGCCAGCAGCACTGGACAGACCTACGAGCAGTACTTC.